The text below deals with one T cell receptor beta chain. The antigen is not known. The sample belongs to a study of T cell responses to AZD1222 COVID-19 vaccine. Looked up from germline, CDR1 is LNHNV and CDR2 is YYDKDF (reference sequence). V was trimmed by 5 bases and J by 3 bases, leaving 5 bases between them. This CDR3 comprises 11 residues. The repertoire was sequenced with immunoSEQ multiplex PCR; TCRdb's copy has only in-frame clones and lacks some. The sample includes over 120,000 clones, roughly 88% of them seen just once. General study points: The sample set comprised mostly white British donors with more females, and clonal diversity was possibly underestimated. Scientists sampled the repertoires only once the peak T cell response had passed. Spike-spanning, vaccine-associated CD4 TCRs were dominant at 160-218 and 743-854.

Sequences were derived from peripheral blood, sampled 28 days after the second dose of the MenACWY control vaccine. This sequence originates from an adult who received the MenACWY meningococcal vaccine as a control. The V and J genes are TRBV15 and TRBJ2-7; D remains ambiguous. The CDR3 loop is CATSRVYEQYF. The CDR3 DNA follows: TGTGCCACCAGCCGTGTCTACGAGCAGTACTTC.